This TCR beta chain was captured in a study of circulating tumor DNA in untreated peripheral T-cell lymphoma. The germline gives CDR1 GTSNPN, CDR2 SVGIG (reference sequence). The CDR3 spans 16 residues. V was pared by 2 bases and J by 2 bases, with 13 bases between. Only in-frame clones appear in the TCRdb table, and some are missing; sequencing was by immunoSEQ multiplex PCR. Altogether 6,600 or so clones are present, about 62% being singletons, with the ten largest covering around 60%. Material: tumor tissue. The origin of this receptor is a human donor with peripheral T-cell lymphoma. The chain joins TRBV30 to TRBJ2-6; a weak D match, TRBD2 (5 bases). CDR3 DNA sequence: TGTGCCTGGAGTTGGGGATCCGGGGCTGGGGCCAACGTCCTGACTTTC. Its protein product is CAWSWGSGAGANVLTF.